Listed below are T cell receptor beta chains from one sample, sequenced in a study of T-cell reconstitution after alpha-beta-depleted transplantation in children. TCRdb reprocessed the PCR reads via MiXCR and lists one record per CDR3 protein. The data show hundreds of thousands of distinct CDR3 sequences, 11% seen once. The sample in question was PBMCs, obtained before TCRalphabeta/CD19-depleted stem cell transplant. The receptors stem from a child younger than two with acute myeloid leukemia, due to receive a stem cell transplant. The CDR3 runs from the conserved cysteine through the conserved F or W. Each record gives: V gene, clone size, D gene, J gene, CDR3 protein, CDR3 DNA. A D gene is named only where the DNA matches it firmly. The listing skips clone size in some rows; elsewhere it reads once, few, many or a size class.

>TRBV12-5|many|.|TRBJ1-2
CASGLGPTGYGYTF
TGTGCTAGTGGTTTGGGCCCAACGGGCTATGGCTACACCTTC
>TRBV29-1|many|.|TRBJ1-1
CSAPAPGGTEAFF
TGCAGCGCTCCAGCCCCCGGAGGCACTGAAGCTTTCTTT
>TRBV7-2|few|.|TRBJ2-7
CASSPRTASYEQYF
TGTGCCAGCAGCCCGCGGACAGCCTCCTACGAGCAGTACTTC
>TRBV28|many|.|TRBJ2-7
CASGRGGDSEQYF
TGTGCCAGCGGCCGGGGGGGGGACAGCGAGCAGTACTTC
>TRBV5-1|many|.|TRBJ2-1
CASSLGGTSYNEQFF
TGCGCCAGCAGCCTGGGCGGCACCTCCTACAATGAGCAGTTCTTC
>TRBV14|few|.|TRBJ2-1
CASSQTQFAEQFF
TGTGCCAGCAGCCAGACTCAGTTCGCCGAGCAGTTCTTC
>TRBV7-2|.|.|TRBJ1-2
CASSPKARDYGYTF
TGTGCCAGCAGCCCCAAGGCCAGGGACTATGGCTACACCTTC
>TRBV5-1|many|.|TRBJ2-2
CASSLTGRETGELFF
TGCGCCAGCAGCTTGACAGGGCGGGAGACCGGGGAGCTGTTTTTT
>TRBV6-1|few|TRBD1|TRBJ1-5
CASSGSLGQGGQPQHF
TGTGCCAGCAGTGGATCCCTCGGACAGGGTGGCCAGCCCCAGCATTTT
>TRBV7-2|once|TRBD2|TRBJ2-1
CASSLALAGQDEQFF
TGTGCCAGCAGCTTAGCGCTAGCGGGGCAAGATGAGCAGTTCTTC
>TRBV2|.|TRBD1|TRBJ2-5
CATAGTGKTQYF
TGTGCCACCGCCGGGACAGGGAAGACCCAGTACTTC
>TRBV12-3/TRBV12-4|many|.|TRBJ2-7
CASSFSQGRYEQYF
TGTGCCAGCAGTTTTAGTCAGGGAAGGTACGAGCAGTACTTC
>TRBV27|many|.|TRBJ2-7
CASSGDTYEQYF
TGTGCCAGCAGTGGGGACACCTACGAGCAGTACTTC
>TRBV20-1|.|TRBD1|TRBJ1-4
CSASHLGDSVSGGLFF
TGCAGTGCTAGCCACCTTGGGGACAGTGTATCCGGGGGACTGTTTTTT
>TRBV19|many|.|TRBJ2-4
CASTLGNIQYF
TGTGCCAGCACTCTAGGGAACATTCAGTACTTC
>TRBV5-5|.|.|TRBJ2-5
CASNPTGPQDVLETQYF
TGTGCCAGCAATCCCACAGGGCCGCAAGATGTCTTGGAGACCCAGTACTTC
>TRBV5-1|many|.|TRBJ2-7
CASSLSAGSAYEQYF
TGCGCCAGCAGCCTAAGTGCGGGAAGCGCCTACGAGCAGTACTTC
>TRBV3-1|.|TRBD2|TRBJ2-1
CACSQRLAGYNEQFF
TGTGCCTGCAGCCAGAGGCTAGCGGGATACAATGAGCAGTTCTTC
>TRBV18|many|.|TRBJ2-7
CASSPGPHYEQYF
TGTGCCAGCTCACCAGGACCCCACTACGAGCAGTACTTC
>TRBV12-3/TRBV12-4|many|TRBD1|TRBJ1-4
CASSGQGYEKLFF
TGTGCCAGCAGTGGACAGGGGTATGAAAAACTGTTTTTT
>TRBV9|many|.|TRBJ2-1
CASSRGLAGTYNEQFF
TGTGCCAGCAGCAGGGGGCTAGCGGGTACTTACAATGAGCAGTTCTTC
>TRBV29-1|many|.|TRBJ2-1
CSVEGGNEQFF
TGCAGCGTTGAGGGGGGCAATGAGCAGTTCTTC
>TRBV9|.|TRBD2|TRBJ2-7
CASSAGLAGYSYEQYF
TGTGCCAGCAGCGCTGGACTAGCGGGCTACTCCTACGAGCAGTACTTC
>TRBV7-6|many|TRBD1|TRBJ1-2
CASSPWTGGRNYGYTF
TGTGCCAGCAGCCCATGGACAGGGGGCCGTAACTATGGCTACACCTTC
>TRBV20-1|many|TRBD1|TRBJ2-7
CSASGQGAYEQYF
TGCAGTGCTAGCGGACAGGGTGCCTACGAGCAGTACTTC
>TRBV10-3|many|.|TRBJ2-3
CAISEKDTDTQYF
TGTGCCATCAGTGAGAAGGACACAGATACGCAGTATTTT
>TRBV7-9|.|.|TRBJ2-7
CASSLALGTYEQYF
TGTGCCAGCAGCTTAGCGCTGGGCACTTACGAGCAGTACTTC
>TRBV27|many|TRBD2|TRBJ2-1
CASSLGREQYYNEQFF
TGTGCCAGCAGTTTAGGGCGGGAGCAATACTACAATGAGCAGTTCTTC
>TRBV3-1|many|.|TRBJ2-3
CASSQDRGTQYF
TGTGCCAGCAGCCAAGACAGGGGTACGCAGTATTTT
>TRBV16|many|.|TRBJ2-7
CASSQYSSYEQYF
TGTGCCAGCAGCCAATACAGCTCCTACGAGCAGTACTTC
>TRBV15|many|TRBD2|TRBJ2-3
CATSRSGGAIADTQYF
TGTGCCACCAGCAGATCCGGGGGGGCCATCGCAGATACGCAGTATTTT
>TRBV20-1|many|TRBD2|TRBJ2-1
CSARYSGRAKSYNEQFF
TGCAGTGCTAGATATAGCGGGAGGGCCAAGTCCTACAATGAGCAGTTCTTC
>TRBV5-1|many|.|TRBJ2-3
CASRAGPTDTQYF
TGCGCCAGCCGGGCAGGGCCCACAGATACGCAGTATTTT
>TRBV29-1|many|.|TRBJ2-1
CSATGRNYNEQFF
TGCAGCGCCACGGGACGGAACTACAATGAGCAGTTCTTC
>TRBV19|many|TRBD2|TRBJ2-1
CASSLLTSFNEQFF
TGTGCCAGTAGTCTCTTGACTAGCTTCAATGAGCAGTTCTTC
>TRBV5-5|many|.|TRBJ1-1
CASSYRTPNTEAFF
TGTGCCAGCAGCTACCGGACACCGAACACTGAAGCTTTCTTT
>TRBV7-2|many|TRBD2|TRBJ2-2
CASSLSPLRLAGGTGELFF
TGTGCCAGCAGCTTAAGCCCTCTGAGACTAGCGGGCGGAACCGGGGAGCTGTTTTTT
>TRBV12-3/TRBV12-4|many|.|TRBJ1-3
CASSFDQYGNTIYF
TGTGCCAGCAGTTTCGACCAGTACGGAAACACCATATATTTT
>TRBV20-1|few|TRBD2|TRBJ2-7
CSARDQSGRGEQYF
TGCAGTGCTAGAGATCAAAGCGGGAGAGGCGAGCAGTACTTC
>TRBV5-4|few|TRBD1|TRBJ2-7
CASSLDRGPSYEQYF
TGTGCCAGCAGCTTGGACAGGGGGCCGTCCTACGAGCAGTACTTC
>TRBV7-2|many|.|TRBJ2-2
CASSSGSGFTGELFF
TGTGCCAGCAGCTCCGGATCTGGATTCACCGGGGAGCTGTTTTTT
>TRBV10-3|few|TRBD2|TRBJ2-3
CAAASPGGASTDTQYF
TGTGCCGCCGCTTCACCGGGGGGAGCGTCCACAGATACGCAGTATTTT
>TRBV27|many|TRBD1|TRBJ1-2
CASRTGGGYGYTF
TGTGCCAGCAGGACAGGGGGCGGCTATGGCTACACCTTC
>TRBV7-2|many|.|TRBJ2-1
CASSLVGGGSYNEQFF
TGTGCCAGCAGCTTAGTTGGAGGGGGCTCCTACAATGAGCAGTTCTTC
>TRBV11-3|many|TRBD1|TRBJ1-4
CKQGAPKNGEKLFF
TGTAAACAGGGGGCCCCGAAAAACGGTGAAAAACTGTTTTTT
>TRBV7-6|.|TRBD2|TRBJ2-7
CASSFGPGLAAYEQYF
TGTGCCAGCAGCTTCGGCCCAGGGCTAGCGGCTTACGAGCAGTACTTC
>TRBV10-2|many|TRBD2|TRBJ2-6
CASSVGGYSGANVLTF
TGCGCCAGCAGTGTGGGGGGGTACTCTGGGGCCAACGTCCTGACTTTC
>TRBV6-1|many|TRBD2|TRBJ2-3
CASSPGLAGGPRGMNTQYF
TGTGCCAGCAGCCCGGGACTAGCGGGAGGGCCAAGGGGAATGAATACGCAGTATTTT
>TRBV5-1|many|.|TRBJ1-1
CASSLVGDRAEAFF
TGCGCCAGCAGCTTGGTTGGGGATAGGGCTGAAGCTTTCTTT
>TRBV5-1|many|.|TRBJ2-5
CASKRTGSRETQYF
TGCGCCAGCAAGCGCACAGGGAGCCGGGAGACCCAGTACTTC
>TRBV2|few|.|TRBJ2-3
CASAIATDTQYF
TGTGCCAGCGCCATAGCCACAGATACGCAGTATTTT
>TRBV12-3/TRBV12-4|many|TRBD1|TRBJ1-1
CASNVRGRKNTEAFF
TGTGCCAGCAATGTCAGGGGGCGCAAGAACACTGAAGCTTTCTTT
>TRBV12-3/TRBV12-4|many|TRBD2|TRBJ2-7
CASSFGPHRLAGAQYEQYF
TGTGCCAGCAGTTTTGGCCCCCATCGACTAGCGGGGGCCCAGTACGAGCAGTACTTC
>TRBV10-3|many|TRBD2|TRBJ2-1
CAISSRTSGIDEQFF
TGTGCCATCAGCTCCAGGACTAGCGGGATTGATGAGCAGTTCTTC
>TRBV7-2|many|.|TRBJ1-2
CASSLWGGDGYTF
TGTGCCAGCAGCTTATGGGGGGGCGATGGCTACACCTTC